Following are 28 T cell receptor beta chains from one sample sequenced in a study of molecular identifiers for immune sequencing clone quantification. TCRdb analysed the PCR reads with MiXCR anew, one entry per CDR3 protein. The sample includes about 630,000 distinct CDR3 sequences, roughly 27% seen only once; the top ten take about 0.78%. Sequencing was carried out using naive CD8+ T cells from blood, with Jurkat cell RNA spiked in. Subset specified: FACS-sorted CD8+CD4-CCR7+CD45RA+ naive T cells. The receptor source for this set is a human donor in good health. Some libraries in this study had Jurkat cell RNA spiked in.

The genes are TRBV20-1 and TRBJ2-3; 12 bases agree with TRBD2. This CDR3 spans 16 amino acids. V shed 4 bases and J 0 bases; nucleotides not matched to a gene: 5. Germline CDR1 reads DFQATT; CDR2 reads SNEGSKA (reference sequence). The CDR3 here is CSAIHLAGGSTDTQYF. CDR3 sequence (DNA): TGCAGTGCTATTCACCTAGCGGGGGGGAGCACAGATACGCAGTATTTT.

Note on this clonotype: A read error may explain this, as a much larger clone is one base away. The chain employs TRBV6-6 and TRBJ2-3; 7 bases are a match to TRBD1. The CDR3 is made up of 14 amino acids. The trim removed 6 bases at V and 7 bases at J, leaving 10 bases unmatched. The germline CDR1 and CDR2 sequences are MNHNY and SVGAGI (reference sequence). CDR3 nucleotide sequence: TGTGCCAGCAGCCCGACAGGGCTTGCAAATACGCAGTATTTT. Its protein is CASSPTGLANTQYF.

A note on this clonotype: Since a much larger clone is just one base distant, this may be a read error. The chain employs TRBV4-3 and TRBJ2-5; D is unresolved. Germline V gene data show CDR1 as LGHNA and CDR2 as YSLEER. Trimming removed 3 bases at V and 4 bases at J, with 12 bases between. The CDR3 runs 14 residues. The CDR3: CASSQMSRTETQYF. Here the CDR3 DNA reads TGCGCCAGCAGCCAGATGAGCAGGACAGAGACCCAGTACTTC.

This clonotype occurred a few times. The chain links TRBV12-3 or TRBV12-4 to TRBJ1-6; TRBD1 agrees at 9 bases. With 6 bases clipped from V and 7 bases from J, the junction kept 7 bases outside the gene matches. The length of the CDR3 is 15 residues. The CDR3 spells CASSYGQGNNSPLHF. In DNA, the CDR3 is TGTGCCAGCAGCTACGGACAGGGGAACAATTCACCCCTCCACTTT.

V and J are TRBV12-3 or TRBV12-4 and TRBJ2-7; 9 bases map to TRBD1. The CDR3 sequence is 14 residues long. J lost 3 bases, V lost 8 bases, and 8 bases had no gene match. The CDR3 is CASGPLGQGYEQYF. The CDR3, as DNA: TGTGCCAGCGGGCCCCTGGGACAGGGCTACGAGCAGTACTTC.

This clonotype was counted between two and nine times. The CDR3, as DNA: TGTGCCATCAGTGACCTGACTAGCTCCCCCTACGAGCAGTACTTC. This gives the protein CAISDLTSSPYEQYF. This chain connects TRBV10-3 to TRBJ2-7; 7 bases agree with TRBD2. After removal of 3 bases from V and 2 bases from J, the junction contained 7 bases not matched to a gene. This CDR3 is built from 15 residues. The germline V gene has CDR1 ENHRY and CDR2 SYGVKD.

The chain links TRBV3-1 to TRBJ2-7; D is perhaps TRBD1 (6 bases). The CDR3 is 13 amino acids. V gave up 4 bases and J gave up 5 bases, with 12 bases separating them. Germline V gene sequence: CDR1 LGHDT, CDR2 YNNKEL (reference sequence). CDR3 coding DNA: TGTGCCAGCAGCCCAACAGGGATGCACGAGCAGTACTTC. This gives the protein CASSPTGMHEQYF.

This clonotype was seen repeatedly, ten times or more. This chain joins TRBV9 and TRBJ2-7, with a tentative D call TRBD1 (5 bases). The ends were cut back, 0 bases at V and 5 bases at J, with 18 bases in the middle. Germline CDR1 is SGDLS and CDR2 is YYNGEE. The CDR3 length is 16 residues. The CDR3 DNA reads TGTGCCAGCAGCGTAGAAACAGGCAGTGGATGGGACGAGCAGTACTTC. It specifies CASSVETGSGWDEQYF.

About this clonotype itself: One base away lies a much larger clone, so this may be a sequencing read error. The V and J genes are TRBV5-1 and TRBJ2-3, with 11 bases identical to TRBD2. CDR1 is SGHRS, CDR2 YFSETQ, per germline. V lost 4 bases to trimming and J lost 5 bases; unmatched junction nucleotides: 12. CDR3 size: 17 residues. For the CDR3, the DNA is TGCGCCAGCAGCCGGTCTATAGCGGGAGGGCCCGTAGATACGCAGTATTTT. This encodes CASSRSIAGGPVDTQYF.

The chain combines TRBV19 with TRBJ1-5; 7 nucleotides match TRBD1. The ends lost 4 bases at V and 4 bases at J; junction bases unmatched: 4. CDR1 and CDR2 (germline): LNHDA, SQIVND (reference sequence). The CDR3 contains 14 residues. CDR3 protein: CASSTGTENQPQHF. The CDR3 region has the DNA TGTGCCAGTAGTACCGGGACAGAGAATCAGCCCCAGCATTTT.

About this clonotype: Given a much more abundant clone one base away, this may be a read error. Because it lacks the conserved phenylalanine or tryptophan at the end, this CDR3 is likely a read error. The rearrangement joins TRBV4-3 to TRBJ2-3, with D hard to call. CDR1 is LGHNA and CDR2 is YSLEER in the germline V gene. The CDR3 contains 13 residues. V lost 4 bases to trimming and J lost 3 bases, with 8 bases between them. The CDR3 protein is CASSPGTTDTQYV. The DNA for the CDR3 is TGCGCCAGCAGCCCTGGCACTACAGATACGCAGTATGTT.

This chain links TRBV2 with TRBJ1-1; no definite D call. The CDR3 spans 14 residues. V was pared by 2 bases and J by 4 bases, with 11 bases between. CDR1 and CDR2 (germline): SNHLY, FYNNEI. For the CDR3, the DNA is TGTGCCAGCAGTGAAACGGAGTTGGTCACTGAAGCTTTCTTT. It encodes CASSETELVTEAFF.

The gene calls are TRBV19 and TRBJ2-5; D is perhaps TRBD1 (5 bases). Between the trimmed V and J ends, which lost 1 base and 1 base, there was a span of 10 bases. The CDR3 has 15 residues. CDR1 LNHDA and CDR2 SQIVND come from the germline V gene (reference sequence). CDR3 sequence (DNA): TGTGCCAGTAGTATAGGGCAGGGAATCCAAGAGACCCAGTACTTC. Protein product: CASSIGQGIQETQYF.

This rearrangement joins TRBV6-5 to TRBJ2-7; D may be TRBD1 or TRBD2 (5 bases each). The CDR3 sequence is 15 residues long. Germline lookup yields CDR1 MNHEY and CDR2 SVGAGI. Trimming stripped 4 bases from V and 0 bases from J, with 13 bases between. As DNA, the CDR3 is TGTGCCAGCAGTTTGATAACAGGAGGCTCCTACGAGCAGTACTTC. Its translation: CASSLITGGSYEQYF.

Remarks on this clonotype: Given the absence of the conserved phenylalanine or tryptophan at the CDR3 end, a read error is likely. CDR3 loop: CASSPSSYEQYY. The CDR3 DNA reads as TGTGCCAGCAGCCCAAGCAGCTACGAGCAGTACTAC. The J gene is TRBJ2-7, the V gene TRBV7-9, with D unresolved. This CDR3 contains 12 residues. Germline V lookup: CDR1 SEHNR, CDR2 FQNEAQ (reference sequence). Deletions cut 5 bases from V and 3 bases from J, with 8 bases between.

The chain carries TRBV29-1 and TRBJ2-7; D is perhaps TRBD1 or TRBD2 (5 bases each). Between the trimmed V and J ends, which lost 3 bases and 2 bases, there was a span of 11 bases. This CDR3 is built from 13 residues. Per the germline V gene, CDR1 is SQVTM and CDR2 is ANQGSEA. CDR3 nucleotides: TGCAGCGTTGAGAGGGGCGACACCTACGAGCAGTACTTC. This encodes CSVERGDTYEQYF.

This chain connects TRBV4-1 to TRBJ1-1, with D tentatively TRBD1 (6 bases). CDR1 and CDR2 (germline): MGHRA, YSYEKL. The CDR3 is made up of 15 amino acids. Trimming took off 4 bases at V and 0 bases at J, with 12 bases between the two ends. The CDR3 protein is CASSPHRDMNTEAFF. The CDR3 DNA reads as TGCGCCAGCAGCCCACACAGGGACATGAACACTGAAGCTTTCTTT.

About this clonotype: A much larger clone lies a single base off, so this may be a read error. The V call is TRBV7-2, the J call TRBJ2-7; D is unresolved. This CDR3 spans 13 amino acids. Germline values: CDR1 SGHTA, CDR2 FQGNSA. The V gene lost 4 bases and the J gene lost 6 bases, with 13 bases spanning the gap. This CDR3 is CASSWYGLAEQYF. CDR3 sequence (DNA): TGTGCCAGCAGCTGGTACGGTCTCGCCGAGCAGTACTTC.

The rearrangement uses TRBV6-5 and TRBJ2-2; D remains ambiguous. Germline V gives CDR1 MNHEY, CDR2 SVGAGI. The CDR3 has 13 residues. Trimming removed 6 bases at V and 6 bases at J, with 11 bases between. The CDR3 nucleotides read TGTGCCAGCAGCCTCGTATTCCCCGGGGAGCTGTTTTTT. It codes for CASSLVFPGELFF.

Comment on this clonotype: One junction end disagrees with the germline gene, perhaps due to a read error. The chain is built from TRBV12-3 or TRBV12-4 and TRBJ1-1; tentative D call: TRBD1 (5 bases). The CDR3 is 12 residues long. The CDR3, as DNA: TGTGCCAGCAGTTCAGGGTGGACTGCAGCTCTCTTT. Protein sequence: CASSSGWTAALF.

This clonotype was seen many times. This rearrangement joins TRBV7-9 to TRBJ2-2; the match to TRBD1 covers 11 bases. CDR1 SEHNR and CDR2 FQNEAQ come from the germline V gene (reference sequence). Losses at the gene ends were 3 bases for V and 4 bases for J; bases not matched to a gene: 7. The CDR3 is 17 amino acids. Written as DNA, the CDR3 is TGTGCCAGCAGCTTGTTCGGACAGGGGGCGGGCACCGGGGAGCTGTTTTTT. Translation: CASSLFGQGAGTGELFF.

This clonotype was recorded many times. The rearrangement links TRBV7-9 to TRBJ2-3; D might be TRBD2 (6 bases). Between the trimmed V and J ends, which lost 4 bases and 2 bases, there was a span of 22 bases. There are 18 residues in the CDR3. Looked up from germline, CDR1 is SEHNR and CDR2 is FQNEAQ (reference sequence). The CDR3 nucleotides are TGTGCCAGCAGCTGGTTAGAGGGAGGCACGTTGGACACAGATACGCAGTATTTT. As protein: CASSWLEGGTLDTDTQYF.

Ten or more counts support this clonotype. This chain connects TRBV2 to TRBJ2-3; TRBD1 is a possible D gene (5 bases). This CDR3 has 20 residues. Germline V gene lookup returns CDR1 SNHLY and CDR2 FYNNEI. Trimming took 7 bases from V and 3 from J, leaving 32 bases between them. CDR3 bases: TGTGCCAGCACGCTCCTAAGGACCTTAGAAAGGGGCCAGGATACAGATACGCAGTATTTT. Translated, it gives CASTLLRTLERGQDTDTQYF.

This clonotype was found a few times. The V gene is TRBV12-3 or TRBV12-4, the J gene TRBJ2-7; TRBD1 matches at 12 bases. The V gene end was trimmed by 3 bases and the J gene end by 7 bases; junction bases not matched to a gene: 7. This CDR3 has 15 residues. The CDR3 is CASSFGTGGGREQYF. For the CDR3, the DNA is TGTGCCAGCAGTTTTGGGACAGGGGGCGGGAGGGAGCAGTACTTC.

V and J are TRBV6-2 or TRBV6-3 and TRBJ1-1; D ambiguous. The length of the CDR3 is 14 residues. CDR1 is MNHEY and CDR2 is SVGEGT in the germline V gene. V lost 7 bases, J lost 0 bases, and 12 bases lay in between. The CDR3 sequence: CASIPGFMNTEAFF. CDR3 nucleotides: TGTGCCAGCATACCGGGTTTCATGAACACTGAAGCTTTCTTT.

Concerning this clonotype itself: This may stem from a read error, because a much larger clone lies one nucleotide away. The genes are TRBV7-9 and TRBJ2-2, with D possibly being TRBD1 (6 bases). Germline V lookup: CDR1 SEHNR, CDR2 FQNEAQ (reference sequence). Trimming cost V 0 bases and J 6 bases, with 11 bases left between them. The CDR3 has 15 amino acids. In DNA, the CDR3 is TGTGCCAGCAGCTTAGCGGGACAAAACGCCGGGGAGCTGTTTTTT. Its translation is CASSLAGQNAGELFF.

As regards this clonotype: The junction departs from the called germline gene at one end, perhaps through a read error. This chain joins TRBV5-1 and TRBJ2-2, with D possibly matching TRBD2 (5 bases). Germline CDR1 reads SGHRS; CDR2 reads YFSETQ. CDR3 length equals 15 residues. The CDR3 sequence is CASSLAGVNTGEPFF. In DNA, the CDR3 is TGCGCCAGCAGCTTGGCCGGGGTAAACACCGGGGAGCCGTTTTTT. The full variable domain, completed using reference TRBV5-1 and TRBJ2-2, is KAGVTQTPRYLIKTRGQQVTLSCSPISGHRSVSWYQQTPGQGLQFLFEYFSETQRNKGNFPGRFSGRQFSNSRSEMNVSTLELGDSALYLCASSLAGVNTGEPFFGEGSRLTVL.

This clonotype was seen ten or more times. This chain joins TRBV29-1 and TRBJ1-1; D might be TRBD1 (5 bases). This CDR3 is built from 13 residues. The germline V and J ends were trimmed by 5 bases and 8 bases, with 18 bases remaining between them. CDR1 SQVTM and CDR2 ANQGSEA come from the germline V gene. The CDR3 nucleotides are TGCAGCGTTAGGGAGGGGAGTTTTCGGGAAGCTTTCTTT. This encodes CSVREGSFREAFF.